The present entry profiles one T cell receptor beta chain with its context. Its antigen is not identified. This sample is part of a study of STAT3 mutations in large granular lymphocyte leukemia. Points from the study as a whole: At least one immunodominant TCR beta clonotype appeared in every T-cell large granular lymphocyte leukemia patient.

The CDR3 length is 13 residues. Germline lookup yields CDR1 GTSNPN and CDR2 SVGIG (reference sequence). The repertoire was sequenced with immunoSEQ multiplex PCR; TCRdb's copy has only in-frame clones and lacks some. The sample holds about 19,000 clones, around 92% seen once. Source material: peripheral blood mononuclear cells. The receptor's source is a man aged 60-69 years with T-cell large granular lymphocyte leukemia. Some clones in this sample may be carry-over from other donors' samples. The chain joins TRBV30 to TRBJ2-3; D assignment may be TRBD1 or TRBD2 (5 bases each). The CDR3 spells CALGASFTDTQYF. CDR3 bases: TGTGCACTCGGGGCCTCTTTCACAGATACGCAGTATTTT.